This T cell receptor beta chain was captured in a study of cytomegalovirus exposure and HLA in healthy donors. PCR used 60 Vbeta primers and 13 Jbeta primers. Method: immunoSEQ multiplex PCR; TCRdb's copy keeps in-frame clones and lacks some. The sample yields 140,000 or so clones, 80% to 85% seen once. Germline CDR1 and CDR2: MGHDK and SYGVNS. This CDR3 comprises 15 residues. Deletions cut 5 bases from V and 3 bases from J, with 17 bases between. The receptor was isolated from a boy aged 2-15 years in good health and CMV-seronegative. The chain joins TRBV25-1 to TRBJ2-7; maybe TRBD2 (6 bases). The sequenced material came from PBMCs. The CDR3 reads CASSSRGTPFYEQYF. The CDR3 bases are TGTGCCAGCAGTTCTCGTGGGACTCCCTTCTACGAGCAGTACTTC.